These 16 T cell receptor beta chains came from one sample sequenced in a study of blood T cell repertoires in COVID-19. Assay used: immunoSEQ multiplex PCR; TCRdb lists only in-frame clones, some missing. Of some 40,000 clones detected, about 82% appear once; the ten largest clones hold less than 12%. The sequencing sample was made of peripheral blood. The source of these receptors is a man aged 60 to 69 in a cohort sampled during active COVID-19.

The chain couples TRBV4-1 to TRBJ1-1; 8 bases fit TRBD1. Trimming took 4 bases from V and 3 from J; bases not matched to a gene: 4. This CDR3 spans 14 amino acids. Germline loops: CDR1 MGHRA, CDR2 YSYEKL. CDR3 in amino acids: CASSRIQGDTEAFF. The DNA for the CDR3 is TGCGCCAGCAGCCGAATACAGGGGGACACTGAAGCTTTCTTT.

In its sample, this clone was seen a few times. The gene calls are TRBV2 and TRBJ1-4; 7 bases line up with TRBD1. The CDR3 has 15 residues. Per germline, CDR1 SNHLY and CDR2 FYNNEI. Trimming cost V 6 bases and J 8 bases; bases outside gene matches: 12. CDR3 nucleotides: TGTGCCAGCAGCATAGCACAGGGGAGTGGGGAAAAACTGTTTTTT. Its translation: CASSIAQGSGEKLFF.

This clone was seen more than once but under ten times. The chain uses TRBV7-9 and TRBJ1-1, with TRBD1 as a possible D gene (5 bases). The CDR3 loop spans 15 amino acids. Trimming shortened V by 1 base and J by 5 bases, and 14 bases separated the two germline ends. Germline CDR1 and CDR2: SEHNR and FQNEAQ (reference sequence). CDR3 nucleotide sequence: TGTGCCAGCAGCTTAGGGGGCGGGGGGGGGACTGAAGCTTTCTTT. Translating it yields CASSLGGGGGTEAFF.

The CDR3 DNA follows: TGTGCCAGCAGCTTCGGGGGTCCAGACGATGAGCAGTTCTTC. Translating gives CASSFGGPDDEQFF. The chain joins TRBV7-7 to TRBJ2-1, with D possibly matching TRBD2 (6 bases). This CDR3 contains 14 residues. The V and J ends lost 3 bases and 8 bases respectively, with 14 bases between them. Germline V lookup: CDR1 SSHAT, CDR2 FNYEAQ (reference sequence). Supplemented by reference TRBV7-7 and TRBJ2-1, the full variable domain reads GAGVSQSPRYKVTKRGQDVTLRCDPISSHATLYWYQQALGQGPEFLTYFNYEAQPDKSGLPSDRFSAERPEGSISTLTIQRTEQRDSAMYRCASSFGGPDDEQFFGPGTRLTVL.

The chain combines TRBV10-3 with TRBJ1-2, with TRBD1 as a possible D gene (5 bases). V gave up 4 bases and J gave up 6 bases, with 9 bases separating them. Germline V lookup: CDR1 ENHRY, CDR2 SYGVKD. The CDR3 extends over 12 amino acids. The CDR3 region is CAISVEGNGYTF. CDR3 in DNA: TGTGCCATCAGTGTGGAGGGGAATGGCTACACCTTC.

V and J are TRBV28 and TRBJ2-1; 11 nucleotides agree with TRBD2. The CDR3 runs to 17 residues. With 8 bases clipped from V and 4 bases from J, the junction kept 13 bases outside the gene matches. Germline values: CDR1 MDHEN, CDR2 SYDVKM. In DNA, the CDR3 is TGTGCCAGCGACCCATCGAAAATAGCGGGAGGGTACAATGAGCAGTTCTTC. It codes for CASDPSKIAGGYNEQFF.

The CDR3 DNA is TGTGCCAGCAGTTACCAGGGTTCCGGGGAGCTGTTTTTT. This codes for CASSYQGSGELFF. The gene calls are TRBV12-3 or TRBV12-4 and TRBJ2-2, with D possibly being TRBD1 (5 bases). The CDR3 runs to 13 residues. Trimming removed 4 bases at V and 6 bases at J, with 9 bases between.

J is TRBJ2-5 and V is TRBV11-3; TRBD2 agrees at 8 bases. CDR3 length: 14 amino acids. J gave up 1 base and V 4 bases, and 2 bases lay outside the gene matches. Germline loops: CDR1 SGHNT, CDR2 YENEEA. The CDR3 DNA is TGTGCCAGCAGCTCCGGGGGGGTCCAAGAGACCCAGTACTTC. This sequence encodes CASSSGGVQETQYF.

V usage is TRBV30 and J usage is TRBJ2-5, with 7 bases matching TRBD1. Unmatched junction bases numbered 8, after V lost 5 bases and J lost 2 bases. The CDR3 runs to 14 residues. CDR1 is GTSNPN and CDR2 is SVGIG in the germline V gene (reference sequence). CDR3 region: CAWVRTGVQETQYF. The CDR3 bases are TGTGCCTGGGTCCGCACAGGGGTACAAGAGACCCAGTACTTC.

The V and J genes are TRBV28 and TRBJ2-3; 10 bases are shared with TRBD2. J gave up 5 bases and V 3 bases, and 14 bases lay outside the gene matches. Germline-derived CDR1 and CDR2 are MDHEN and SYDVKM. This CDR3 is 18 amino acids long. In nucleotides, the CDR3 is TGTGCCAGCAGTTTCCCGGCGGTCAGCGGGGGGGCCGTAGATACGCAGTATTTT. Translated, it gives CASSFPAVSGGAVDTQYF.

The chain couples TRBV25-1 to TRBJ2-7, with D perhaps TRBD1 (6 bases). V was trimmed by 5 bases and J by 6 bases, leaving 17 bases between them. There are 14 residues in the CDR3. In germline, CDR1 is MGHDK, CDR2 SYGVNS. CDR3 nucleotides: TGTGCCAGCAGTACAGGGCAGGCTTTGGCCGAGCAGTACTTC. Translating it yields CASSTGQALAEQYF.

CDR3 loop: CASSYGQGPYGYTF. CDR3 nucleotide sequence: TGTGCCAGCAGTTACGGACAGGGTCCCTATGGCTACACCTTC. The chain links TRBV6-6 to TRBJ1-2, with TRBD1 identical over 8 bases. This CDR3 has 14 amino acids. CDR1 and CDR2 (germline): MNHNY, SVGAGI (reference sequence). V was clipped by 2 bases and J by 4 bases; unmatched bases: 3.

This clone has a handful of counts. The chain recombines TRBV19 with TRBJ1-1, with D maybe TRBD1 (5 bases). The CDR3 totals 11 residues. V was trimmed by 9 bases and J by 1 base, leaving 6 bases between them. The germline gives CDR1 LNHDA, CDR2 SQIVND (reference sequence). CDR3 sequence: CASRENTEAFF. As DNA, the CDR3 is TGTGCCAGCAGGGAGAACACTGAAGCTTTCTTT.

The genes are TRBV7-3 and TRBJ2-3, with TRBD2 matching over 11 bases. Per the germline V gene, CDR1 is SGHTA and CDR2 is FQGTGA. The CDR3 runs to 15 residues. Germline trimming cut 4 bases from V and 4 bases from J; bases unmatched to any gene: 4. The CDR3 spells CASSSSGRWADTQYF. The CDR3 DNA reads as TGTGCCAGCAGCTCTAGCGGGAGGTGGGCAGATACGCAGTATTTT.

The V call is TRBV5-5, the J call TRBJ2-7; 14 positions agree with TRBD2. The CDR3 contains 15 residues. Germline V gene data show CDR1 as SGHKS and CDR2 as YYEKEE (reference sequence). V shed 3 bases and J 13 bases; nucleotides not matched to a gene: 12. The CDR3 bases are TGTGCCAGCAGCTCTCGGACAGGACTAGCGGGAGGAAGTTACTTC. This sequence encodes CASSSRTGLAGGSYF.

The CDR3 loop is CASRLRGTDTQYF. CDR3 DNA sequence: TGTGCCAGCAGACTGAGGGGCACAGATACGCAGTATTTT. The chain links TRBV2 to TRBJ2-3; TRBD2 is a possible D gene (5 bases). Per germline, CDR1 SNHLY and CDR2 FYNNEI. The CDR3 loop spans 13 amino acids. V gave up 6 bases and J gave up 1 base, with 8 bases separating them.